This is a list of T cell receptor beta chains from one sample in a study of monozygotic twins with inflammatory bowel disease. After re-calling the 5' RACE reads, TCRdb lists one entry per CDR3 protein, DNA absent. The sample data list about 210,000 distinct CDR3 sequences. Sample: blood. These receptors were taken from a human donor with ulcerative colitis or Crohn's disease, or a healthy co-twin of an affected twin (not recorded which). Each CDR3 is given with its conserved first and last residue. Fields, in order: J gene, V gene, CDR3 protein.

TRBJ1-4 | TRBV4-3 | CASSQNQGKGHANEKLFF
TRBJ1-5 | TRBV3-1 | CASSQRTGEQPQHF
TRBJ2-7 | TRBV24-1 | CATSDGQGPGLYEQYF
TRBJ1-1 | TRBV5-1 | CASSLGARAWNTEAFF
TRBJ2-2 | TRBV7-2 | CASTLDWGGSLTGELFF
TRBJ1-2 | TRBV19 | CASSTPWFGYTF
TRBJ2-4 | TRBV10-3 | CAISESPIGQGAKSSKNIQYF
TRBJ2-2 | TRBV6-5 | CASMRGDTGELFF
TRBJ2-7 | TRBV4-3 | CASSQNALGAYEQYF
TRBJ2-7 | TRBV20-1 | CSAPDRQGRPYEQYF
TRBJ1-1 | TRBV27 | CASRTEMNTEAFF
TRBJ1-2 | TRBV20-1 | CSGMPGVGYGYTF
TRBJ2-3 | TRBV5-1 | CASSLGDRGPTDTQYF
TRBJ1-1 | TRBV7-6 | CASSLGKALNTEAFF